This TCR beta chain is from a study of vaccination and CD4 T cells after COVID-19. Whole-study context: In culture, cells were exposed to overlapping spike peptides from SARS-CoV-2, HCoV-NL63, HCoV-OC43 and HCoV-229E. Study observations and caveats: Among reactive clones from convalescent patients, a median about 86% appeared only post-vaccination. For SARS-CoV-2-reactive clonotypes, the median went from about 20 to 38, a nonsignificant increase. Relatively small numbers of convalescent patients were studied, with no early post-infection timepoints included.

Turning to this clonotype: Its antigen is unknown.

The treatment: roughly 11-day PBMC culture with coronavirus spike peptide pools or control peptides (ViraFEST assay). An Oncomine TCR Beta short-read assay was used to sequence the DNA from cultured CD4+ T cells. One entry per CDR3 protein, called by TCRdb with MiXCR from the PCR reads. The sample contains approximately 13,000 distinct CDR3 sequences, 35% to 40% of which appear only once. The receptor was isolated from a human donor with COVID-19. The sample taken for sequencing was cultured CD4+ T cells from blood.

The CDR3 nucleotides are TGTGCCAGTAGTGGACTAGCGGGGGGGCAATACAATGAGCAGTTCTTC. It is translated as CASSGLAGGQYNEQFF. The V gene is TRBV19, the J gene TRBJ2-1, with 15 bases fitting TRBD2. CDR1 LNHDA and CDR2 SQIVND come from the germline V gene (reference sequence). V lost 5 bases to trimming and J lost 4 bases; unmatched junction nucleotides: 3. The CDR3 covers 16 residues. Looking up the rest from reference TRBV19 and TRBJ2-1 gives the full variable domain: DGGITQSPKYLFRKEGQNVTLSCEQNLNHDAMYWYRQDPGQGLRLIYYSQIVNDFQKGDIAEGYSVSREKKESFPLTVTSAQKNPTAFYLCASSGLAGGQYNEQFFGPGTRLTVL.